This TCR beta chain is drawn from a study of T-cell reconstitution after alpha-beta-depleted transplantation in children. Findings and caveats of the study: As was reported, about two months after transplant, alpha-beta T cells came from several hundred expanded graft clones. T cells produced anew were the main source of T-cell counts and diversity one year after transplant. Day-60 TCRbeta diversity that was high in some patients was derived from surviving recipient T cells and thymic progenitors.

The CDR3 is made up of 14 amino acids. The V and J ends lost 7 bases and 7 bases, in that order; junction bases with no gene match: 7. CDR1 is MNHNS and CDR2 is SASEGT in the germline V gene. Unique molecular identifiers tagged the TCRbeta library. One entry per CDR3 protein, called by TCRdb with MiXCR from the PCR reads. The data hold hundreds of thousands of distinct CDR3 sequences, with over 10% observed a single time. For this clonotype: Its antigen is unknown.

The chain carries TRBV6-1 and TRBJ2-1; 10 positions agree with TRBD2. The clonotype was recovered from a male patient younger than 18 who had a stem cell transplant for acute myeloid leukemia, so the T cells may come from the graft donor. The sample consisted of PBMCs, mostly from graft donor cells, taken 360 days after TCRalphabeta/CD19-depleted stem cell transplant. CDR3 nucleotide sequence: TGTGCCAGCATAATAGCGGGAGGAAATAATGAGCAGTTCTTC. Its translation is CASIIAGGNNEQFF.